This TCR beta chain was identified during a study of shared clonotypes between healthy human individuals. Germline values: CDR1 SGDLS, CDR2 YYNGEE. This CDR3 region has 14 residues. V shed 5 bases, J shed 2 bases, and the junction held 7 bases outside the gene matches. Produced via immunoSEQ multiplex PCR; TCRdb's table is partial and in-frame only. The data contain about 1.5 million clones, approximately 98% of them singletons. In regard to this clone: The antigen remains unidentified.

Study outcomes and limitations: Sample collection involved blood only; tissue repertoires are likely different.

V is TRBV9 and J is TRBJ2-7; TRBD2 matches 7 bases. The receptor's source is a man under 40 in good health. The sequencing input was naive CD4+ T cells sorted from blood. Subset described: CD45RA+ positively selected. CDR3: CASSRASGPYEQYF. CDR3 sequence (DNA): TGTGCCAGCAGTAGGGCTAGCGGACCCTACGAGCAGTACTTC.